This TCR beta chain was obtained from a study of blood T cell repertoires in COVID-19. Using immunoSEQ multiplex PCR, the repertoire was profiled, and TCRdb retains in-frame clones only, with some absent. Among some 58,000 clones listed, over 75% were seen once. CDR1 is WNHNN and CDR2 is SYGVQD in the germline V gene (reference sequence). The CDR3 length equals 11 residues, ends included. A note on this clone: The CDR3 end shows no conserved phenylalanine or tryptophan, and so a read error is likely. No DNA is shown, since the ends of the CDR3 on it are uncertain; the CDR3 is the one TCRdb lists.

This chain joins TRBV10-1 and TRBJ1-2; TRBD1, the D gene given by the table, was not confirmed from the DNA. This sequence was found in a middle-aged man with acute or convalescent COVID-19. Material for sequencing was peripheral blood. The CDR3 is CASSSGQGLPG.